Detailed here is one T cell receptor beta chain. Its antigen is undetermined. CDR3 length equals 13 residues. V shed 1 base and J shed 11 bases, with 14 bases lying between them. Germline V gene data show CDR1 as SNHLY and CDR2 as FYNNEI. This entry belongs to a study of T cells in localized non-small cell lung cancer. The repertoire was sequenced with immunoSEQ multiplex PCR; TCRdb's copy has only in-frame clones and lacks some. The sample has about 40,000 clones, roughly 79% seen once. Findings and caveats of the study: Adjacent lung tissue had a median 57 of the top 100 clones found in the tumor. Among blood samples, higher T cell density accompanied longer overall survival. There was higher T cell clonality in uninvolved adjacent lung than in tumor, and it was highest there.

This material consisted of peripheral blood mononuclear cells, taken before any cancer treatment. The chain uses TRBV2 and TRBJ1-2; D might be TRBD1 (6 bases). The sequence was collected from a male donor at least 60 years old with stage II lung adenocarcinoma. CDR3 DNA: TGTGCCAGCAGTGAAGGGCGGCAGGGGTCATACACCTTC. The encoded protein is CASSEGRQGSYTF.